This T cell receptor (beta chain) is drawn from a study of T cells after yellow fever vaccination. With 0 bases clipped from V and 4 bases from J, the junction kept 10 bases outside the gene matches. Germline CDR1 reads LGHNA; CDR2 reads YNFKEQ. The CDR3 consists of 17 residues. The sample holds many counts of this clonotype. TCR cDNA was made by 5'RACE template switching, adding a universal primer site and UMIs. One entry per CDR3 protein, called by TCRdb with MiXCR from the 5' RACE reads. The data contain tens of thousands of distinct CDR3 sequences, approximately 7% of them singletons. The chain uses TRBV4-2 and TRBJ2-3, with 7 bases identical to TRBD1. Sequencing used CD8+ T cells sorted from PBMCs, obtained 15 days after the yellow fever booster vaccination. The origin of this receptor is a man aged 30 to 45 who received the YFV17D yellow fever vaccine. The CDR3 spells CASSQDGGDRVPDTQYF. The CDR3 DNA follows: TGTGCCAGCAGCCAAGATGGTGGAGACAGGGTGCCAGATACGCAGTATTTT.